The source of this TCR beta chain is a study of CD8 T cells in ankylosing spondylitis. General study findings and limits: What seemed typical of ankylosing spondylitis blood was a TCR beta motif built from fewer than ten highly homologous variants. Peripheral blood held disease-linked clones only at relatively low frequency, and these were CD8+. In ankylosing spondylitis patients, matched synovial fluid reportedly showed significant enrichment of disease-linked clones.

With 1 base clipped from V and 1 base from J, the junction kept 12 bases outside the gene matches. The CDR3 is 18 amino acids. Germline CDR1 is SGDLS and CDR2 is YYNGEE. This clonotype was counted at least ten times. Its antigen remains unidentified. TCR beta libraries were made by quantitative 5'-RACE with molecular barcodes. One entry per CDR3 protein, called by TCRdb with MiXCR from the 5' RACE reads. The sample comprises roughly 40,000 distinct CDR3 sequences, 4% of which are singletons, and under 4.5% rests with the top ten. Sequenced: blood, either unsorted or a sorted T cell fraction (not recorded which). The TCR comes from a female donor with ankylosing spondylitis or in good health (not recorded which). The V call is TRBV9, the J call TRBJ2-5; 8 nucleotides agree with TRBD2. The CDR3 here is CASSVMYGAGDTQETQYF. The CDR3 bases are TGTGCCAGCAGCGTAATGTACGGAGCGGGGGATACCCAAGAGACCCAGTACTTC.